A single T cell receptor beta chain is shown here with its context. What it binds is not known. These data belong to a study of cytomegalovirus exposure and HLA in healthy donors. Study-level findings and limits: Presence/absence analysis assumed near-uniform sequencing depth across donors.

The PCR used 60 Vbeta and 13 Jbeta primers. Using immunoSEQ multiplex PCR, the repertoire was profiled, and TCRdb retains in-frame clones only, with some absent. Counted here are 150,000 to 170,000 clones, under 85% occurring once; the ten biggest clones make up roughly 2.8%. The V end was cut by 3 bases, the J end by 2 bases, with 12 bases between. The germline V gene has CDR1 SGDLS and CDR2 YYNGEE. The length of the CDR3 is 15 residues. The chain is built from TRBV9 and TRBJ1-5; unclear D gene. This clonotype originated in a man aged 18 to 35 in good health and CMV-seronegative. Sequenced sample: PBMCs. The CDR3 reads CASSGSGMGNQPQHF. Written as DNA, the CDR3 is TGTGCCAGCAGCGGAAGCGGGATGGGCAATCAGCCCCAGCATTTT.